One sample yielded the 6 T cell receptor beta chains listed below, sequenced in a study of blood T cell repertoires in COVID-19. TCRdb's table, derived via immunoSEQ multiplex PCR, lists solely in-frame clones and lacks some. The data show about 190,000 clones, about 88% seen once. The sequencing input was peripheral blood. Receptor source: an older man with active or convalescent COVID-19.

This clone was recorded a few times. The V gene is TRBV28, the J gene TRBJ1-5, with no clear D. Trimming removed 4 bases from V and 1 base from J, with 17 bases in between. The CDR3 has 17 amino acids. Per germline, CDR1 MDHEN and CDR2 SYDVKM. In nucleotides, the CDR3 is TGTGCCAGCAGTTCCCTTTTGACACACAAAAGCAATCAGCCCCAGCATTTT. Its protein product is CASSSLLTHKSNQPQHF. Based on the CDR3 plus reference TRBV28 and TRBJ1-5, the full variable domain is DVKVTQSSRYLVKRTGEKVFLECVQDMDHENMFWYRQDPGLGLRLIYFSYDVKMKEKGDIPEGYSVSREKKERFSLILESASTNQTSMYLCASSSLLTHKSNQPQHFGDGTRLSIL.

This chain uses TRBV30 with TRBJ2-7, with TRBD2 as a possible D gene (5 bases). The CDR3 is 12 amino acids. V lost 2 bases, J lost 7 bases, and 12 bases lay in between. Germline CDR1 and CDR2: GTSNPN and SVGIG (reference sequence). In DNA form, the CDR3 reads TGTGCCTGGAGTCCCTATTCGGGGGAGCAGTACTTC. Protein sequence: CAWSPYSGEQYF.

In its sample, this clone was seen many times. The chain combines TRBV4-3 with TRBJ1-5, with 7 bases fitting TRBD1. This CDR3 is 15 amino acids long. V lost 4 bases and J lost 0; bases outside the gene matches: 3. The V gene's germline CDR1 is LGHNA and CDR2 YSLEER. CDR3 protein: CASSLNRGSNQPQHF. Here the CDR3 DNA reads TGCGCCAGCAGCCTAAACAGGGGTAGCAATCAGCCCCAGCATTTT.

The V gene is TRBV18, the J gene TRBJ2-7; 10 nucleotides agree with TRBD2. Per the germline V gene, CDR1 is KGHSH and CDR2 is LQKENI. CDR3 length equals 17 residues. J lost 3 bases, V lost 6 bases, and 14 bases had no gene match. CDR3 sequence (DNA): TGTGCCAGCTCCGGGGTAACTAGCGGGAAGGGGGTCTACGAGCAGTACTTC. Translating gives CASSGVTSGKGVYEQYF.

This clone appeared a single time. This rearrangement joins TRBV6-2 or TRBV6-3 to TRBJ2-3; no definite D call. The CDR3 totals 14 residues. Germline CDR1 is MNHEY and CDR2 is SVGEGT. The V end lost 2 bases, the J end lost 3 bases, and 9 bases lay between the germline ends. DNA of the CDR3: TGTGCCAGCAGTTACCCGGCCAGGACAGATACGCAGTATTTT. Translating it yields CASSYPARTDTQYF.

The chain links TRBV9 to TRBJ2-5; D might be TRBD1 (6 bases). The CDR3 consists of 13 residues. V lost 2 bases and J 5 bases, leaving 10 bases between the germline ends. Looked up from germline, CDR1 is SGDLS and CDR2 is YYNGEE. The CDR3 reads CASSVQGLETQYF. In nucleotides, the CDR3 is TGTGCCAGCAGCGTCCAGGGGCTGGAGACCCAGTACTTC.